The next 23 T cell receptor beta chains were all read from a single sample in a study of PD-1 blockade in classical Hodgkin lymphoma. TCRdb's table, derived via immunoSEQ multiplex PCR, lists solely in-frame clones and lacks some. There are 20,000 to 25,000 clones in the sample; around 70% occur only once, and roughly 19% lies in the top ten. Sample time point: cycle 4 day 1 (C4D1), after five to seven weeks of nivolumab. Each of the patients experienced relapse following autologous stem cell transplantation, and their brentuximab vedotin exposure differed. The sample was peripheral blood mononuclear cells (PBMCs), taken before the fourth cycle of nivolumab. Every receptor here comes from a human donor with classical Hodgkin lymphoma.

The rearrangement links TRBV19 to TRBJ1-2; TRBD1 matches at 9 bases. The CDR3 spans 12 residues. Germline V gives CDR1 LNHDA, CDR2 SQIVND (reference sequence). The ends lost 11 bases at V and 4 bases at J; junction bases unmatched: 5. Here the CDR3 DNA reads TGTGCCTCTTGGACAGGGGCCTATGGCTACACCTTC. Amino acid sequence: CASWTGAYGYTF.

J is TRBJ2-1 and V is TRBV27; 11 bases match TRBD2. With 6 bases clipped from V and 5 bases from J, the junction kept 6 bases outside the gene matches. From germline, CDR1 is MNHEY and CDR2 SMNVEV (reference sequence). This CDR3 region has 15 residues. CDR3: CASSTRLAGNNEQFF. CDR3 bases: TGTGCCAGCAGCACCCGACTAGCGGGAAACAATGAGCAGTTCTTC.

CDR3 protein: CASSSSGYSTDTQYF. Written as DNA, the CDR3 is TGTGCCAGCAGCTCATCGGGATACAGCACAGATACGCAGTATTTT. This chain connects TRBV5-5 to TRBJ2-3, with D perhaps TRBD2 (5 bases). Germline V lookup: CDR1 SGHKS, CDR2 YYEKEE (reference sequence). V lost 3 bases and J 0 bases, leaving 11 bases between the germline ends. CDR3 length equals 15 residues.

The V call is TRBV27, the J call TRBJ1-2; TRBD1 matches at 9 bases. The CDR3 runs to 15 residues. Germline V gene sequence: CDR1 MNHEY, CDR2 SMNVEV (reference sequence). V dropped 10 bases and J dropped 5; count of bases not matched to a gene: 14. CDR3 protein: CATTQHFDRGYGYTF. The CDR3 coding sequence is TGTGCCACCACCCAACATTTTGACAGGGGGTATGGCTACACCTTC.

This sequence joins TRBV6-5 and TRBJ2-2; 8 bases match TRBD1. This CDR3 is 14 amino acids long. Germline V CDR1 and CDR2: MNHEY, SVGAGI. Trimming took 4 bases from V and 5 from J; bases not matched to a gene: 3. CDR3 sequence reads: CASSLTGGTGELFF. DNA for the CDR3: TGTGCCAGCAGTTTAACAGGGGGGACCGGGGAGCTGTTTTTT.

The rearrangement links TRBV11-3 to TRBJ1-3; no definite D call. The CDR3 totals 13 residues. Trimming left V 5 bases short and J 4 bases short, with 9 bases between. Germline V gives CDR1 SGHNT, CDR2 YENEEA. The CDR3 DNA reads as TGTGCCAGCAGCGCCACGCCCGGAAACACCATATATTTT. Translation gives CASSATPGNTIYF. The complete variable domain, with remaining parts taken from reference TRBV11-3 and TRBJ1-3, reads EAGVVQSPRYKIIEKKQPVAFWCNPISGHNTLYWYLQNLGQGPELLIRYENEEAVDDSQLPKDRFSAERLKGVDSTLKIQPAELGDSAVYLCASSATPGNTIYFGEGSWLTVV.

This sequence joins TRBV29-1 and TRBJ2-1; TRBD1 is a possible D gene (5 bases). The CDR3 covers 10 residues. Germline CDR1 is SQVTM and CDR2 is ANQGSEA. Deletions cut 4 bases from V and 10 bases from J, with 8 bases between. The CDR3 region is CSVVKGEQFF. In DNA, the CDR3 is TGCAGCGTTGTAAAGGGGGAGCAGTTCTTC.

This chain links TRBV30 with TRBJ1-1, with a possible D match to TRBD1 (5 bases). Germline CDR1 is GTSNPN and CDR2 is SVGIG (reference sequence). The CDR3 has 12 residues. V shed 4 bases and J shed 4 bases, with 10 bases lying between them. The CDR3 loop is CAWNQGATEAFF. The CDR3 DNA reads TGTGCCTGGAACCAGGGCGCCACTGAAGCTTTCTTT.

The DNA of the CDR3 is TGTGCCAGCAGCTTATGGGGGGGCGCGTACGAGCAGTACTTC. This sequence encodes CASSLWGGAYEQYF. The J gene is TRBJ2-7, the V gene TRBV7-2; D is possibly TRBD2 (7 bases). The V and J ends lost 2 bases and 4 bases respectively, with 12 bases between them. The CDR3 sequence is 14 residues long. Germline lookup yields CDR1 SGHTA and CDR2 FQGNSA.

The chain recombines TRBV7-2 with TRBJ1-6; D remains ambiguous. Germline CDR1 and CDR2: SGHTA and FQGNSA. The V gene lost 3 bases and the J gene lost 5 bases, with 11 bases spanning the gap. The CDR3 loop spans 15 amino acids. CDR3 loop: CASSFSARNNSPLHF. The CDR3 DNA is TGTGCCAGCAGCTTTAGTGCGCGGAATAATTCACCCCTCCACTTT. Using reference TRBV7-2 and TRBJ1-6 for the parts outside the CDR3, the full variable domain is GAGVSQSPSNKVTEKGKDVELRCDPISGHTALYWYRQSLGQGLEFLIYFQGNSAPDKSGLPSDRFSAERTGGSVSTLTIQRTQQEDSAVYLCASSFSARNNSPLHFGNGTRLTVT.

The V gene is TRBV11-3, the J gene TRBJ2-1; 10 nucleotides agree with TRBD2. The CDR3 consists of 18 residues. The V segment lost 6 bases and the J segment 3 bases; nucleotides outside the gene matches: 14. Germline V gives CDR1 SGHNT, CDR2 YENEEA. This CDR3 reads CASSSGGHSNLDYNEQFF. The CDR3 DNA is TGTGCCAGCAGTAGCGGGGGGCATTCCAACCTGGACTACAATGAGCAGTTCTTC.

This chain uses TRBV30 with TRBJ1-2; 12 nucleotides match TRBD1. The ends lost 2 bases at V and 7 bases at J; junction bases unmatched: 14. This CDR3 spans 17 amino acids. Per the germline V gene, CDR1 is GTSNPN and CDR2 is SVGIG (reference sequence). The chain's CDR3 is CAWSPPAPGQGAIGYTF. For the CDR3, the DNA is TGTGCCTGGAGTCCCCCCGCCCCGGGACAGGGGGCAATTGGCTACACCTTC.

The rearrangement joins TRBV19 to TRBJ1-4; maybe TRBD1 (6 bases). V shed 0 bases and J shed 0 bases, with 17 bases lying between them. The CDR3 covers 19 residues. Looked up from germline, CDR1 is LNHDA and CDR2 is SQIVND (reference sequence). The CDR3 here is CASSIEGNRWTATNEKLFF. Written as DNA, the CDR3 is TGTGCCAGTAGTATAGAGGGCAACCGTTGGACAGCAACTAATGAAAAACTGTTTTTT. The whole variable domain, remainder taken from reference TRBV19 and TRBJ1-4, is DGGITQSPKYLFRKEGQNVTLSCEQNLNHDAMYWYRQDPGQGLRLIYYSQIVNDFQKGDIAEGYSVSREKKESFPLTVTSAQKNPTAFYLCASSIEGNRWTATNEKLFFGSGTQLSVL.

This chain joins TRBV4-1 and TRBJ1-1; D gene unclear. V lost 0 bases, J lost 6 bases, and 14 bases lay in between. The CDR3 is 15 amino acids. Germline V gene lookup returns CDR1 MGHRA and CDR2 YSYEKL. The CDR3 sequence: CASSQEWTAVAEAFF. CDR3 nucleotide sequence: TGCGCCAGCAGCCAAGAATGGACCGCGGTTGCTGAAGCTTTCTTT.

The table lists this clone with a count of one. V is TRBV27 and J is TRBJ1-2; 9 bases align to TRBD1. The germline CDR1 and CDR2 sequences are MNHEY and SMNVEV (reference sequence). The CDR3 has 16 residues. The ends lost 5 bases at V and 2 bases at J; junction bases unmatched: 9. CDR3 nucleotides: TGTGCCAGCAGTGCCTCCGGGACAGGGATGAACTATGGCTACACCTTC. Amino acids: CASSASGTGMNYGYTF.

This clone was seen just once. The chain recombines TRBV19 with TRBJ1-1, with D maybe TRBD1 (5 bases). Germline V gene data show CDR1 as LNHDA and CDR2 as SQIVND (reference sequence). V dropped 3 bases and J dropped 0 bases, with 8 bases sitting between them. The length of the CDR3 is 14 residues. The CDR3 spells CASSMGQVNTEAFF. The CDR3 DNA reads as TGTGCCAGTAGTATGGGGCAGGTGAACACTGAAGCTTTCTTT. Variable domain in full (rest from reference TRBV19 and TRBJ1-1): DGGITQSPKYLFRKEGQNVTLSCEQNLNHDAMYWYRQDPGQGLRLIYYSQIVNDFQKGDIAEGYSVSREKKESFPLTVTSAQKNPTAFYLCASSMGQVNTEAFFGQGTRLTVV.

The chain links TRBV2 to TRBJ2-1; 9 bases line up with TRBD2. Looked up from germline, CDR1 is SNHLY and CDR2 is FYNNEI. The CDR3 extends over 15 amino acids. The V gene end was trimmed by 3 bases and the J gene end by 0 bases; junction bases not matched to a gene: 0. CDR3 coding DNA: TGTGCCAGCAGTGAGGGACTAGCCTCCTACAATGAGCAGTTCTTC. Translation gives CASSEGLASYNEQFF.

The V gene is TRBV4-3, the J gene TRBJ2-2; tentatively, D is TRBD1 (5 bases). The CDR3 extends over 16 amino acids. Germline-derived CDR1 and CDR2 are LGHNA and YSLEER. V shed 0 bases and J shed 4 bases, with 12 bases lying between them. The CDR3 reads CASSQDKGIPTGELFF. The CDR3 DNA sequence: TGCGCCAGCAGCCAAGATAAGGGGATCCCCACCGGGGAGCTGTTTTTT.

This clone was seen only once. One junction end disagrees with the germline gene, perhaps due to a read error. The rearrangement links TRBV23-1 to TRBJ1-2; no clear D gene. TRBV23-1 carries the ORF label, with uncertain function. The CDR3 sequence is 16 residues long. The CDR3 DNA follows: TGCGCCAGCAGCCAATCCCGCTTACTCACTGTTTATGGCTACACCTTC. Protein product: CASSQSRLLTVYGYTF.

The chain links TRBV9 to TRBJ2-3; D not certain. The germline V gene encodes CDR1 SGDLS and CDR2 YYNGEE. V was clipped by 4 bases and J by 5 bases, with 8 bases between them. The CDR3 runs to 12 residues. The CDR3 DNA reads TGTGCCAGCAGCCCCCGACTAGATACGCAGTATTTT. It codes for CASSPRLDTQYF.

This clone was picked up a small number of times. The V and J genes are TRBV2 and TRBJ2-5; D is tentatively TRBD1 or TRBD2 (5 bases each). The CDR3 contains 14 residues. Per the germline V gene, CDR1 is SNHLY and CDR2 is FYNNEI. V shed 8 bases and J shed 1 base, with 14 bases lying between them. The DNA for the CDR3 is TGTGCCAGCGGGGCTGTGGGGGTCCAAGAGACCCAGTACTTC. Translation: CASGAVGVQETQYF.

The CDR3 sequence is CASSQDPPGQGYVGELFF. CDR3 in DNA: TGCGCCAGCAGCCAAGACCCCCCCGGACAGGGTTATGTTGGGGAGCTGTTTTTT. This rearrangement joins TRBV4-3 to TRBJ2-2; 8 nucleotides line up with TRBD1. Germline assignment: CDR1 LGHNA and CDR2 YSLEER. V lost 0 bases, J lost 8 bases, and 14 bases stayed unmatched. This CDR3 is built from 18 residues.

This chain joins TRBV19 and TRBJ1-6; possibly TRBD1 for D (5 bases). From germline, CDR1 is LNHDA and CDR2 SQIVND (reference sequence). The V gene lost 5 bases and the J gene lost 7 bases, with 9 bases spanning the gap. This CDR3 has 13 residues. CDR3 protein: CASSRQGNSPLHF. DNA for the CDR3: TGTGCCAGTAGTCGGCAGGGAAATTCACCCCTCCACTTT.